The T cell receptor beta chain described here comes from a study of OX40 agonist ivuxolimab in advanced cancers. Whole-study results and caveats: Low normalized T-cell clonal expansion was also seen in some nonresponders. CD4+ and CD8+ T cells in blood underwent clonal expansion by week 6 at 0.1 to 3.0 mg/kg.

Some clones are missing from TCRdb's copy, which holds only in-frame ones; the method was immunoSEQ multiplex PCR. The sample has about 95,000 clones, 80% to 90% seen once. The CDR3 length is 14 residues. The germline V gene has CDR1 SGHNT and CDR2 YYREEE (reference sequence). The V end lost 7 bases, the J end lost 3 bases, and 13 bases lay between the germline ends. For this clone: The antigen is not known.

The receptor was derived from an adult with an advanced solid tumor such as melanoma, head and neck, liver or kidney cancer. Sequencing was performed on CD4+ or CD8+ T cells sorted from blood, taken in a trial of the OX40 agonist ivuxolimab. The genes are TRBV5-4 and TRBJ1-4, with a tentative D call TRBD1 (6 bases). CDR3 DNA sequence: TGTGCCAGCTCGGGGGGCGATCCTAATGAAAAACTGTTTTTT. Translating it yields CASSGGDPNEKLFF.